These 3 T cell receptor beta chains originate from one sample sequenced in a study of beta chain features in type 1 diabetes. TCRB transcripts that were expressed got sequenced, as all of the isolated RNA had been reverse transcribed. Measured with immunoSEQ multiplex PCR; TCRdb has only the in-frame clones, and not every one. The data show under 800,000 clones, around 15% seen once. Sequenced: naive CD4+ T cells from blood. The receptors were gathered from a young man in good health.

The CDR3 nucleotides read TGTGCCAGCAGACTCCAGACAGGGTTGAACACTGAAGCTTTCTTT. It specifies CASRLQTGLNTEAFF. This chain connects TRBV7-2 to TRBJ1-1; 7 bases fit TRBD1. Trimming took 6 bases from V and 0 from J; bases not matched to a gene: 7. This CDR3 comprises 15 residues. The germline CDR1 and CDR2 sequences are SGHTA and FQGNSA. The full variable domain, completed using reference TRBV7-2 and TRBJ1-1, is GAGVSQSPSNKVTEKGKDVELRCDPISGHTALYWYRQSLGQGLEFLIYFQGNSAPDKSGLPSDRFSAERTGGSVSTLTIQRTQQEDSAVYLCASRLQTGLNTEAFFGQGTRLTVV.

This clone turned up a few times. CDR3 coding DNA: TGCGCCAGCAGCGCAGACACGACAGATGGCTACACCTTC. Translating it yields CASSADTTDGYTF. This chain connects TRBV5-1 to TRBJ1-2, with D possibly TRBD1 on 5 matching bases. The germline V gene encodes CDR1 SGHRS and CDR2 YFSETQ. V gave up 4 bases and J gave up 6 bases, with 13 bases separating them. This CDR3 comprises 13 residues.

The chain has TRBV25-1 and TRBJ2-7; the D gene is possibly TRBD1 (5 bases). V dropped 4 bases and J dropped 3 bases, with 10 bases sitting between them. The CDR3 has 13 amino acids. The germline CDR1 and CDR2 sequences are MGHDK and SYGVNS. As DNA, the CDR3 is TGTGCCAGCAGTGTATACAGGAGCTACGAGCAGTACTTC. It translates to CASSVYRSYEQYF.